This TCR beta chain derives from a study of OX40 agonist ivuxolimab in advanced cancers. This clone was detected a few times. Germline-derived CDR1 and CDR2 are SEHNR and FQNEAQ (reference sequence). V was pared by 5 bases and J by 8 bases, with 8 bases of the junction left unmatched. The CDR3 is made up of 13 amino acids. Here immunoSEQ multiplex PCR was the method, and the copy in TCRdb shows in-frame clones only, minus some. Here the sample spans 30,000 to 45,000 clones, approximately 90% being singletons. The chain uses TRBV7-9 and TRBJ1-1; 7 positions agree with TRBD1. The sequences come from CD4+ or CD8+ T cells sorted from blood, collected in a trial of the OX40 agonist ivuxolimab. The receptor was isolated from an adult with an advanced solid tumor such as melanoma, head and neck, liver or kidney cancer. The CDR3 DNA is TGTGCCAGCAGCCCAGGGGCGGACAGGGAAGCTTTCTTT. This gives the protein CASSPGADREAFF.